This record covers a single T cell receptor beta chain. The antigen is not known. This entry is derived from a study of T cell responses to AZD1222 COVID-19 vaccine. Using immunoSEQ multiplex PCR, the repertoire was profiled, and TCRdb retains in-frame clones only, with some absent. The top ten hold 7.9% of the sample, which has 130,000 or so clones, 65% to 90% seen once. The germline V gene encodes CDR1 SEHNR and CDR2 FQNEAQ (reference sequence). The CDR3 runs 12 residues. The V end was cut by 5 bases, the J end by 12 bases, with 14 bases between. Broader study findings: Clonal diversity was possibly underestimated; the donors were predominantly white British and more often female.

The sequenced sample was peripheral blood, obtained 28 days after the second dose of the MenACWY control vaccine. The V call is TRBV7-9, the J call TRBJ2-1, with a weak D call TRBD2 (7 bases). This sequence originates from an adult who received the MenACWY meningococcal vaccine as a control. The DNA for the CDR3 is TGTGCCAGCAGCCCGCGGGGGCCGGGGCAGTTCTTC. Protein: CASSPRGPGQFF.